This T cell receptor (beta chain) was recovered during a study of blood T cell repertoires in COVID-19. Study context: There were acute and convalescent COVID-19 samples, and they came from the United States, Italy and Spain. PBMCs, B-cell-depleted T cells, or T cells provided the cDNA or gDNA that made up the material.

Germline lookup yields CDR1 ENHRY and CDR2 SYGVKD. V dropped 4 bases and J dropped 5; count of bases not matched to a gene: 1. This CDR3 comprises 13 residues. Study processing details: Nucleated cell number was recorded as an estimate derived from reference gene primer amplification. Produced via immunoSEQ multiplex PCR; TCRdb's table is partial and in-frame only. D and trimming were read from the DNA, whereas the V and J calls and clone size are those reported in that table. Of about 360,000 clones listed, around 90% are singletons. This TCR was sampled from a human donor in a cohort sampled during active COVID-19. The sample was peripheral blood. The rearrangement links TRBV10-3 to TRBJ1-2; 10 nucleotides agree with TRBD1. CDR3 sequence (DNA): TGTGCCATCAGTGCGGACAGGGGGTATGGCTACACCTTC. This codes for CAISADRGYGYTF.